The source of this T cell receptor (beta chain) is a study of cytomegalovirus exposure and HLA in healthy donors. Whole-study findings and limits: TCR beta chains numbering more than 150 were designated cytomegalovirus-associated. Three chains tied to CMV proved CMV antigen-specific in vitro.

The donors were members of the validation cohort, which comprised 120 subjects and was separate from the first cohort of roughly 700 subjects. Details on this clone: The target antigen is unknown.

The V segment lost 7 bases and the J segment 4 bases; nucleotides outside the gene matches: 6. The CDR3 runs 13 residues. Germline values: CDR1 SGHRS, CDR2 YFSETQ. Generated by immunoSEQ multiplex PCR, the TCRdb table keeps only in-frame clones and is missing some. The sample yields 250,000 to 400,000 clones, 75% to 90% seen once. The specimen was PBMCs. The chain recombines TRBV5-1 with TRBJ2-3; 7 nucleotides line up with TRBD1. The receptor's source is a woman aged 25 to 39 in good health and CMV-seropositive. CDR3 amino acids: CASATGVADTQYF. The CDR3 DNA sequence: TGCGCCAGCGCTACAGGGGTCGCAGATACGCAGTATTTT.